These 5 T cell receptor beta chains were all obtained from the same sample, sequenced in a study of T cell responses to AZD1222 COVID-19 vaccine. Some clones are missing from TCRdb's copy, which holds only in-frame ones; the method was immunoSEQ multiplex PCR. The table records 150,000 to 200,000 clones, roughly 90% of them present only once. Specimen: peripheral blood, collected 28 days after the second AZD1222 dose. These TCRs come from an adult who received the AZD1222 COVID-19 vaccine.

This chain joins TRBV13 and TRBJ2-1, with TRBD2 matching 15 bases. From germline, CDR1 is PRHDT and CDR2 FYEKMQ (reference sequence). Losses at the gene ends were 5 bases for V and 0 bases for J; bases not matched to a gene: 8. This CDR3 comprises 19 residues. The CDR3 bases are TGTGCCAGCAGCAACGGACTAGCGGGAGGGATAAGCTCCTACAATGAGCAGTTCTTC. Translating it yields CASSNGLAGGISSYNEQFF.

V gene TRBV24-1 combines with J gene TRBJ2-3, with TRBD2 matching 12 bases. The germline V gene encodes CDR1 KGHDR and CDR2 SFDVKD. V lost 2 bases, J lost 1 base, and 3 bases stayed unmatched. This CDR3 spans 17 amino acids. The CDR3 nucleotides are TGTGCCACCAGTGATTCGGGACTAGCGGGCGGCACAGATACGCAGTATTTT. Translated, it gives CATSDSGLAGGTDTQYF.

The chain combines TRBV5-6 with TRBJ2-7; D ambiguous. Looked up from germline, CDR1 is SGHDT and CDR2 is YYEEEE. The CDR3 is 13 amino acids. V was trimmed by 0 bases and J by 0 bases, leaving 4 bases between them. The CDR3 is CASSLGSSYEQYF. The CDR3 DNA reads TGTGCCAGCAGCTTGGGCTCCTCCTACGAGCAGTACTTC.

This clone was seen just once. The rearrangement links TRBV7-9 to TRBJ2-3, with TRBD2 matching 9 bases. Germline trimming cut 5 bases from V and 1 base from J; bases unmatched to any gene: 7. This CDR3 region has 16 residues. Per germline, CDR1 SEHNR and CDR2 FQNEAQ (reference sequence). In DNA, the CDR3 is TGTGCCAGCAGCCTGCTAGCGGGATTTGGCACAGATACGCAGTATTTT. This sequence encodes CASSLLAGFGTDTQYF. Combining the CDR3 with reference TRBV7-9 and TRBJ2-3 gives the whole variable domain DTGVSQNPRHKITKRGQNVTFRCDPISEHNRLYWYRQTLGQGPEFLTYFQNEAQLEKSRLLSDRFSAERPKGSFSTLEIQRTEQGDSAMYLCASSLLAGFGTDTQYFGPGTRLTVL.

As DNA, the CDR3 is TGTGCCAGCAGTGAAGGGGGGGCGCGCCGGGAGCTGTTTTTT. This gives the protein CASSEGGARRELFF. This chain joins TRBV25-1 and TRBJ2-2; D may be TRBD2 (7 bases). CDR1 MGHDK and CDR2 SYGVNS come from the germline V gene. Between the trimmed V and J ends, which lost 2 bases and 9 bases, there was a span of 13 bases. The length of the CDR3 is 14 residues. The full variable domain, with the rest looked up from reference TRBV25-1 and TRBJ2-2, is EADIYQTPRYLVIGTGKKITLECSQTMGHDKMYWYQQDPGMELHLIHYSYGVNSTEKGDLSSESTVSRIRTEHFPLTLESARPSHTSQYLCASSEGGARRELFFGEGSRLTVL.